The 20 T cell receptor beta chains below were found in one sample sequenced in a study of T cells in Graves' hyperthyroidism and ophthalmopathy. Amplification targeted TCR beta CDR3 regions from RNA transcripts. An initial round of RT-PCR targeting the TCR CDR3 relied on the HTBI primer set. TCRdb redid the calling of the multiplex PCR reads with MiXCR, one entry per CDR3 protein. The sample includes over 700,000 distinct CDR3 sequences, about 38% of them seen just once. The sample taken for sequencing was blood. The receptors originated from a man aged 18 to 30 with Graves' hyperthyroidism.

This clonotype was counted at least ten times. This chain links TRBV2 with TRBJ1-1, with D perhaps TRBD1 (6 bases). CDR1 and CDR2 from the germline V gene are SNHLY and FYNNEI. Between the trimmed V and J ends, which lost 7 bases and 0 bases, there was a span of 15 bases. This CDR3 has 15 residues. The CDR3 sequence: CASKSTGAMNTEAFF. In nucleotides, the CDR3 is TGTGCCAGCAAATCGACAGGCGCCATGAACACTGAAGCTTTCTTT.

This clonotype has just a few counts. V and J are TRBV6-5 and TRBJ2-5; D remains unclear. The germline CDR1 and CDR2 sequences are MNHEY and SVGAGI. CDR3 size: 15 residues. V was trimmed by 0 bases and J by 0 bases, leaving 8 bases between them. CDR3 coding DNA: TGTGCCAGCAGTTACTCGTTCGGAGACCAAGAGACCCAGTACTTC. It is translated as CASSYSFGDQETQYF.

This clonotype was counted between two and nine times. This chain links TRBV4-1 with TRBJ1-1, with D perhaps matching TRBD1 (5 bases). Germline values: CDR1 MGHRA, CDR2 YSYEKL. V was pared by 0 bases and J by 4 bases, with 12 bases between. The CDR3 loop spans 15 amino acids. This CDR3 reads CASSQDFGAGTEAFF. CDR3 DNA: TGCGCCAGCAGCCAAGATTTCGGGGCGGGCACTGAAGCTTTCTTT.

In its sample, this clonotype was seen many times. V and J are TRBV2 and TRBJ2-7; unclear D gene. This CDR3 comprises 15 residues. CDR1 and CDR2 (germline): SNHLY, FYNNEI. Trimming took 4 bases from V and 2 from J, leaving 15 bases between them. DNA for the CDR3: TGTGCCAGCAGTGGACGGACGCGCTTTACCTACGAGCAGTACTTC. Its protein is CASSGRTRFTYEQYF.

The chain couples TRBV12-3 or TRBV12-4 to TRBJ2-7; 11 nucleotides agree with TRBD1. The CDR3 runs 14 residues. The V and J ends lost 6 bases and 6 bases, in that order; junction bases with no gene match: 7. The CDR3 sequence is CASSFPGTGGEQYF. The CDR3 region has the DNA TGTGCCAGCAGCTTCCCCGGGACAGGGGGCGAGCAGTACTTC.

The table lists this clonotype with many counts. The CDR3 nucleotides read TGCAGCGTTGGGTTGCTCAGCCCGCTTGAAGCTTTCTTT. It translates to CSVGLLSPLEAFF. The rearrangement links TRBV29-1 to TRBJ1-1, with D unclear. The germline V and J ends were trimmed by 4 bases and 7 bases, with 16 bases remaining between them. The CDR3 spans 13 residues. The V gene's germline CDR1 is SQVTM and CDR2 ANQGSEA.

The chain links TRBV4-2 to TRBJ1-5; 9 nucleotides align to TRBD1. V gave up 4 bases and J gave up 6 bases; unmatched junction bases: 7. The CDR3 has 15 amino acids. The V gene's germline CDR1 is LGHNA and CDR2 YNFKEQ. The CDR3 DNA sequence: TGTGCCAGCAGCCTACAGGGGGCGAGTCCTCAGCCCCAGCATTTT. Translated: CASSLQGASPQPQHF.

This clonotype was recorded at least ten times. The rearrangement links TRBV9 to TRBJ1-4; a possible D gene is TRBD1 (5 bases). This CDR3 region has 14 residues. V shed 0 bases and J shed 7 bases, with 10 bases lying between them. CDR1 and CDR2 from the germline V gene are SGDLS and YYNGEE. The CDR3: CASSVDQQAEKLFF. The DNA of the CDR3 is TGTGCCAGCAGCGTAGATCAACAGGCTGAAAAACTGTTTTTT.

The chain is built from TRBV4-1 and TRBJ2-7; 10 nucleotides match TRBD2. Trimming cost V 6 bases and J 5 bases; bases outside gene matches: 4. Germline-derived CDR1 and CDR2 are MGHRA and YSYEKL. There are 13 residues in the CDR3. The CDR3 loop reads CASSRTSGDEQYF. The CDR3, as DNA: TGCGCCAGCAGTCGGACTAGCGGTGACGAGCAGTACTTC.

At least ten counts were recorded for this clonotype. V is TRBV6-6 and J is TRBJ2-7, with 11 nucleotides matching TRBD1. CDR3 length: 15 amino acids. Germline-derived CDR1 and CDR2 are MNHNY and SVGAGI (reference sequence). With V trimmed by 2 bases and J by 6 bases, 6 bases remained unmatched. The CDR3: CASSYLGQGAGEQYF. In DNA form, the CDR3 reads TGTGCCAGCAGTTACCTCGGACAGGGGGCGGGCGAGCAGTACTTC.

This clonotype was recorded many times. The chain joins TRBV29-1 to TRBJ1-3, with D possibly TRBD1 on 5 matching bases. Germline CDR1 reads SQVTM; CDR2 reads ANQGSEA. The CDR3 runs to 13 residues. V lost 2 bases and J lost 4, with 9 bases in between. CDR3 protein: CSVESGLGNTIYF. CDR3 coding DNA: TGCAGCGTTGAATCAGGGTTGGGAAACACCATATATTTT.

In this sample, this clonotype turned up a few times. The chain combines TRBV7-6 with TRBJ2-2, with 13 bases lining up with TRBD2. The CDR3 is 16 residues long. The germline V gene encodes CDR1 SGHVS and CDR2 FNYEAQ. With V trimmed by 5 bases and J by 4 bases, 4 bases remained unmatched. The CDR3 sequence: CASSAGLAGSTGELFF. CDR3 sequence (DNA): TGTGCCAGCAGCGCGGGACTAGCGGGGAGCACCGGGGAGCTGTTTTTT.

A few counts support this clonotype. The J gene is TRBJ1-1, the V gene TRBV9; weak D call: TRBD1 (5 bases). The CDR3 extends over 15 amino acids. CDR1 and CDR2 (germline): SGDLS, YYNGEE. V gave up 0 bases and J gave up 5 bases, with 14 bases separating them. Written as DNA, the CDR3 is TGTGCCAGCAGCGTAGAGGCAGGGAAAGGGACTGAAGCTTTCTTT. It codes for CASSVEAGKGTEAFF.

The CDR3, as DNA: TGCAGTTGTGACCAGGGGCCGGATGGCTACACCTTC. Translation gives CSCDQGPDGYTF. The rearrangement uses TRBV20-1 and TRBJ1-2, with D tentatively TRBD1 (6 bases). V was cut by 8 bases and J by 6 bases, with 16 bases left in between. Germline CDR1 is DFQATT and CDR2 is SNEGSKA (reference sequence). CDR3 length equals 12 residues.

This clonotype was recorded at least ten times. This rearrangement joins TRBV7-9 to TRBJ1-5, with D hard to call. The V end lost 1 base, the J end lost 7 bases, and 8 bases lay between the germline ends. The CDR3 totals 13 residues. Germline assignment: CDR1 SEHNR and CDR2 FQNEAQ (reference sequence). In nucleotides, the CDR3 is TGTGCCAGCAGCTTAGACATCGGCCAGCCCCAGCATTTT. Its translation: CASSLDIGQPQHF.

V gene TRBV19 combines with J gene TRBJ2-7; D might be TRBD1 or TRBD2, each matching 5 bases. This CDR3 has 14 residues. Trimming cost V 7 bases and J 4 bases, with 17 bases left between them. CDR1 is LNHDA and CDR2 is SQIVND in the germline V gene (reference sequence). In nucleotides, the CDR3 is TGTGCCAGTAACTCCCCCGGGACCAAGTACGAGCAGTACTTC. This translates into CASNSPGTKYEQYF.

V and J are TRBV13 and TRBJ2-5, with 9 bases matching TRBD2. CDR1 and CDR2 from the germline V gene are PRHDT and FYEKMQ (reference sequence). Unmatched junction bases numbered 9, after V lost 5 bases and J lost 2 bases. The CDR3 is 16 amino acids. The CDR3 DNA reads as TGTGCCAGCAGCGGGATTCCTAGCGGGGCTCAAGAGACCCAGTACTTC. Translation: CASSGIPSGAQETQYF. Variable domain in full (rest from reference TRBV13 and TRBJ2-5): AAGVIQSPRHLIKEKRETATLKCYPIPRHDTVYWYQQGPGQDPQFLISFYEKMQSDKGSIPDRFSAQQFSDYHSELNMSSLELGDSALYFCASSGIPSGAQETQYFGPGTRLLVL.

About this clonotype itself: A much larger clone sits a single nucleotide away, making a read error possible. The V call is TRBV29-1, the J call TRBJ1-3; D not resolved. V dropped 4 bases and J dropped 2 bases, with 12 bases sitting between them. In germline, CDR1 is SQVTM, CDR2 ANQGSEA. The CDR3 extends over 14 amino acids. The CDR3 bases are TGCAGCGTTGGAACCGTGCAGCCTGGAAACACCATATATTTT. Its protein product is CSVGTVQPGNTIYF.

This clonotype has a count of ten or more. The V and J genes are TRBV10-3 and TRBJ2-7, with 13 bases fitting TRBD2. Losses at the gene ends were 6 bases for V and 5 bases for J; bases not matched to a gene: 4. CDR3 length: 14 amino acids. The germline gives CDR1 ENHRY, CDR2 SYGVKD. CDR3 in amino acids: CAIRLGLAGDEQYF. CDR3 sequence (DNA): TGTGCCATCAGACTTGGACTAGCGGGAGACGAGCAGTACTTC.

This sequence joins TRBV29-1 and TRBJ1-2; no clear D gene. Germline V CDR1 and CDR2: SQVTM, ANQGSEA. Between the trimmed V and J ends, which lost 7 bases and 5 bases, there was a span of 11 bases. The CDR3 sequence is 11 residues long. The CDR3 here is CSERTGYGYTF. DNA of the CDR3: TGCAGCGAGCGGACCGGGTATGGCTACACCTTC.